This T cell receptor (beta chain) derives from a study of control samples from healthy donors and cancer patients. V lost 2 bases, J lost 8 bases, and 14 bases stayed unmatched. There are 16 residues in the CDR3. CDR1 is MNHEY, CDR2 SMNVEV, per germline (reference sequence). Data came from immunoSEQ multiplex PCR; TCRdb stores just in-frame clones and leaves some out. The sample contains tens of thousands of clones, roughly nine tenths of which appear only once. The V call is TRBV27, the J call TRBJ1-2, with 7 bases that match TRBD1. This TCR came from a woman aged 50 to 65 with colorectal cancer. The sequencing input was PBMCs. DNA for the CDR3: TGTGCCAGCAGTTTAACCCATCGAAGGGGGCTTAAAGGCTACACCTTC. It translates to CASSLTHRRGLKGYTF.